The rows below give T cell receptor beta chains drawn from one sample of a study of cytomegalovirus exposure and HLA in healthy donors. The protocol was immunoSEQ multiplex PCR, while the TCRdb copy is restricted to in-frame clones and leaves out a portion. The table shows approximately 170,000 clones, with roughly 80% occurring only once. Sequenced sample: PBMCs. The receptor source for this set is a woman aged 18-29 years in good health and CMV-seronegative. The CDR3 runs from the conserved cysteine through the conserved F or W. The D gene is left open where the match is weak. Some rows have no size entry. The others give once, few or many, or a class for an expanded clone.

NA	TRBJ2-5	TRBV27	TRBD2	TGTGCCAGCAGTCCGAGACTAGCGGGAGGTTGGGGAGAGACCCAGTACTTC	CASSPRLAGGWGETQYF
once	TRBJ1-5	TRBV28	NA	TGTGCCAGCAGTTCGGGGGGCAATCAGCCCCAGCATTTT	CASSSGGNQPQHF
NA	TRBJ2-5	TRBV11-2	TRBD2	TGTGCCAGCAGCCCCGGGACTAGCGGGAGGGAAGGAGAGACCCAGTACTTC	CASSPGTSGREGETQYF
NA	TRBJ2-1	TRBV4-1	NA	TGCGCCAGCAGCCCGGGGACAAACAATGAGCAGTTCTTC	CASSPGTNNEQFF
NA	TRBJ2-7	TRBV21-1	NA	TGTGCCAGCAGCAGGGGGCGGGGGTATGTCCCCTACGAGCAGTACTTC	CASSRGRGYVPYEQYF
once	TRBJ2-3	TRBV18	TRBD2	TGTGCCAGCTCAACCAGGACTAGCGGAGGCACAGATACGCAGTATTTT	CASSTRTSGGTDTQYF
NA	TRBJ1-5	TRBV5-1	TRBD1	TGCGCCAGCAGCCCCGGGACAGGGGGCTTCAATCAGCCCCAGCATTTT	CASSPGTGGFNQPQHF
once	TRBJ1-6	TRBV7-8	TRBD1	TGTGCCAGCAGCTTACTTGCGGGACAGAGGACAGCCCAAAATTCACCCCTCCACTTT	CASSLLAGQRTAQNSPLHF
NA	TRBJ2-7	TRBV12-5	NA	TGTGCTAGTGGTTTGAATCGGGAGACGAGGGGCGAGCAGTACTTC	CASGLNRETRGEQYF
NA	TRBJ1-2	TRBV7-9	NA	TGTGCCAGCAGCTTAGTAGAGACAAACGATGGCTACACCTTC	CASSLVETNDGYTF